This T cell receptor (beta chain) appears in the sequencing data of a study of early T cells in non-severe SARS-CoV-2 infection. Unique molecular identifier tags were affixed to discrete cDNA molecules. MiXCR was run by TCRdb on the 5' RACE reads, yielding one entry per CDR3 protein. The table records fewer than 70,000 distinct CDR3 sequences, over 10% of them present only once. V lost 7 bases to trimming and J lost 7 bases, with 16 bases between them. The length of the CDR3 is 13 residues. Ten or more counts support this clonotype. The sequencing sample was made of whole blood. This TCR derives from an adult who was a healthcare worker with PCR-confirmed SARS-CoV-2 infection or an uninfected control (not recorded which). The chain joins TRBV12-3 or TRBV12-4 to TRBJ2-5, with D perhaps TRBD2 (7 bases). The CDR3 DNA sequence: TGTGCCAGCACCCCGCCAGGGGAGGGGACCCAGTACTTC. Protein product: CASTPPGEGTQYF.